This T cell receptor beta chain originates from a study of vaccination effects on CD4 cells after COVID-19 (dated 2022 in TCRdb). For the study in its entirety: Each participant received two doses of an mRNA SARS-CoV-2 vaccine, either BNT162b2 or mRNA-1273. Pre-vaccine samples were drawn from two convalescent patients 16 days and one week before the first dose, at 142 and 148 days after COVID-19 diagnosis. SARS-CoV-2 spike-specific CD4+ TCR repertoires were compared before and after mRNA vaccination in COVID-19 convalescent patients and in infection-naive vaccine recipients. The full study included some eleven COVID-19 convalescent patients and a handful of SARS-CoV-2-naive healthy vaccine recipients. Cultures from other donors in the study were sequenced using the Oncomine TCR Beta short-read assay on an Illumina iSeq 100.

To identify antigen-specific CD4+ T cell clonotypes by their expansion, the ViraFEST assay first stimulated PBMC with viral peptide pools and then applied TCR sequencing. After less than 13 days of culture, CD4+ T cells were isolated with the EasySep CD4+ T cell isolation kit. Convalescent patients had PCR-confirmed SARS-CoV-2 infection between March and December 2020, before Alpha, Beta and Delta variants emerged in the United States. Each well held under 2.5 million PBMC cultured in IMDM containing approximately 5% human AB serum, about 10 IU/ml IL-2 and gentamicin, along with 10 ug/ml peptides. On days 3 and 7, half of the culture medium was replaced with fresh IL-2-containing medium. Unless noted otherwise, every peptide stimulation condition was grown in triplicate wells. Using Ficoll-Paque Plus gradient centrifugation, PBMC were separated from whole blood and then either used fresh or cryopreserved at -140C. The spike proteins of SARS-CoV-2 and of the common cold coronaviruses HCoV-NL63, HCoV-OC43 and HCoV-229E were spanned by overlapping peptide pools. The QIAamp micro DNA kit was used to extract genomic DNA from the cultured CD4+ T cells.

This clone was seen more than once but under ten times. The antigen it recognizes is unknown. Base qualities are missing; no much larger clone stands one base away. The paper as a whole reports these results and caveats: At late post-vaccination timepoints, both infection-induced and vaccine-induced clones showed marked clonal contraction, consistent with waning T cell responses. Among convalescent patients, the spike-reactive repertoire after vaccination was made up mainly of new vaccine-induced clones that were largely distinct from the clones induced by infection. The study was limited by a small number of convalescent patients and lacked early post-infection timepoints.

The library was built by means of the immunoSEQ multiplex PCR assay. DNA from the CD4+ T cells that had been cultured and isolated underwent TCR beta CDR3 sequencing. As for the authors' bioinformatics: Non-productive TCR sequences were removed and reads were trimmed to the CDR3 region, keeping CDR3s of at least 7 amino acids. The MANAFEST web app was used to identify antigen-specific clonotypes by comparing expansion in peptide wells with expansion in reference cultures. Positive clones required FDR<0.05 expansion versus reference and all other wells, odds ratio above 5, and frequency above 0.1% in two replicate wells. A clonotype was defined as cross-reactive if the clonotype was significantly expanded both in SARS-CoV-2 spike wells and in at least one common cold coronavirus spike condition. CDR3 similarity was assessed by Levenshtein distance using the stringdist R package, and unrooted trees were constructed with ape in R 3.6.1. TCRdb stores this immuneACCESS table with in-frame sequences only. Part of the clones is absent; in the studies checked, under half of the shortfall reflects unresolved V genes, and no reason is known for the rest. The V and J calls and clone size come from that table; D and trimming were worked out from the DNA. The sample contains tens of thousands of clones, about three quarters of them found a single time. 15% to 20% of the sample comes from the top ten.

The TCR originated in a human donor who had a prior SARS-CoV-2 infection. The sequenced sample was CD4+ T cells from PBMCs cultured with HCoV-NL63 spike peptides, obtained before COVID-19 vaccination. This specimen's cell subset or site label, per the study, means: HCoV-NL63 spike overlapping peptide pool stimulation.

The CDR3 region has the sequence CASSLPRGPTRDGYTF. The base sequence is TGCGCCAGCAGCCTACCCCGAGGGCCTACTCGGGATGGCTACACCTTC. The chain is assembled from TRBV5-1 and TRBJ1-2; the D gene lacks a confident call. The germline V gene specifies SGHRS as CDR1 and YFSETQ as CDR2. The V and J ends are trimmed by 4 bases and 6 bases, leaving 22 bases between them. Counted from cysteine to phenylalanine, this CDR3 has 16 amino acids. Only the CDR3 DNA is retained, 48 bases long and in frame from the first base.